What follows are 25 T cell receptor beta chains derived from one specimen sequenced in a study of CD8 T cells in Susac syndrome. RNA amounts of about 0.45 to 1 ug underwent reverse transcription with random hexamers. TCRdb passed the immunoSEQ multiplex PCR reads through MiXCR, listing each CDR3 protein once. The data show some 120,000 distinct CDR3 sequences, around 95% seen once. Material for sequencing was CD4+ T cells from PBMCs. These receptor sequences come from a human donor in good health.

The J gene is TRBJ1-5, the V gene TRBV15, with TRBD1 matching over 9 bases. Looked up from germline, CDR1 is LNHNV and CDR2 is YYDKDF (reference sequence). After removal of 1 base from V and 4 bases from J, the junction contained 8 bases not matched to a gene. The CDR3 is made up of 17 amino acids. Here the CDR3 reads CATSRVRTGVRNQPQHF. The CDR3 DNA follows: TGTGCCACCAGCAGAGTTCGGACAGGGGTCCGGAATCAGCCCCAGCATTTT. Full variable domain (missing parts from reference TRBV15 and TRBJ1-5): DAMVIQNPRYQVTQFGKPVTLSCSQTLNHNVMYWYQQKSSQAPKLLFHYYDKDFNNEADTPDNFQSRRPNTSFCFLDIRSPGLGDTAMYLCATSRVRTGVRNQPQHFGDGTRLSIL.

The rearrangement uses TRBV7-2 and TRBJ2-1, with D perhaps TRBD1 or TRBD2 (5 bases each). V shed 3 bases and J shed 6 bases, with 15 bases lying between them. The CDR3 is 15 residues long. The germline gives CDR1 SGHTA, CDR2 FQGNSA. CDR3 sequence: CASSFAGAGGNEQFF. The CDR3 bases are TGTGCCAGCAGCTTCGCCGGAGCTGGGGGCAATGAGCAGTTCTTC.

The chain couples TRBV29-1 to TRBJ2-3; possible D gene TRBD2, 6 bases. CDR3 length: 17 residues. Trimming shortened V by 7 bases and J by 1 base, and 24 bases separated the two germline ends. Germline CDR1 SQVTM, CDR2 ANQGSEA. CDR3 DNA: TGCAGCGCCTCTACGGGACTCGAAATAATACGCACAGATACGCAGTATTTT. It translates to CSASTGLEIIRTDTQYF.

The chain links TRBV29-1 to TRBJ2-1; the match to TRBD2 covers 9 bases. The V segment lost 4 bases and the J segment 2 bases; nucleotides outside the gene matches: 0. CDR1 is SQVTM and CDR2 is ANQGSEA in the germline V gene. CDR3 length: 13 residues. CDR3 region: CSVVAGAYNEQFF. The CDR3, as DNA: TGCAGCGTTGTAGCGGGGGCCTACAATGAGCAGTTCTTC.

This clonotype came up once. The chain combines TRBV4-3 with TRBJ2-1; 9 nucleotides align to TRBD2. Germline V gene data show CDR1 as LGHNA and CDR2 as YSLEER. The CDR3 covers 18 residues. V lost 0 bases and J lost 4; bases outside the gene matches: 10. CDR3: CASSQDASSGTLYNEQFF. CDR3 nucleotides: TGCGCCAGCAGCCAAGATGCATCTAGCGGGACCCTATACAATGAGCAGTTCTTC.

The chain joins TRBV6-1 to TRBJ2-3, with a tentative D call TRBD2 (6 bases). Germline CDR1 reads MNHNS; CDR2 reads SASEGT. V lost 10 bases to trimming and J lost 0 bases, with 11 bases between them. CDR3 length equals 13 residues. DNA of the CDR3: TGTGCCATTGCCGGGAGCAGCACAGATACGCAGTATTTT. Its translation is CAIAGSSTDTQYF.

The CDR3 here is CASSGGLAANNEQFF. In DNA, the CDR3 is TGTGCCAGCAGCGGGGGACTAGCGGCCAACAATGAGCAGTTCTTC. The genes are TRBV9 and TRBJ2-1, with 11 nucleotides matching TRBD2. V gave up 3 bases and J gave up 5 bases; unmatched junction bases: 4. The length of the CDR3 is 15 residues. Germline V gene data show CDR1 as SGDLS and CDR2 as YYNGEE. The entire variable domain, with the rest obtained from reference TRBV9 and TRBJ2-1, is as follows: DSGVTQTPKHLITATGQRVTLRCSPRSGDLSVYWYQQSLDQGLQFLIQYYNGEERAKGNILERFSAQQFPDLHSELNLSSLELGDSALYFCASSGGLAANNEQFFGPGTRLTVL.

This clonotype was found once. The chain is built from TRBV2 and TRBJ2-3; D gene uncertain. Trimming shortened V by 1 base and J by 10 bases, and 9 bases separated the two germline ends. The V gene's germline CDR1 is SNHLY and CDR2 FYNNEI. The CDR3 extends over 12 amino acids. DNA of the CDR3: TGTGCCAGCAGTGAAGGTCCGATTGCGCAGTATTTT. Encoded protein: CASSEGPIAQYF.

The rearrangement links TRBV2 to TRBJ2-1; TRBD2 might be the D (5 bases). CDR3 length: 16 amino acids. Germline V gives CDR1 SNHLY, CDR2 FYNNEI. Deletions cut 6 bases from V and 2 bases from J, with 17 bases between. The CDR3 DNA reads as TGTGCCAGCAGAAAAGGACGGGATATCCCCTACAATGAGCAGTTCTTC. This sequence encodes CASRKGRDIPYNEQFF. Full variable domain (remainder filled in from reference TRBV2 and TRBJ2-1): EPEVTQTPSHQVTQMGQEVILRCVPISNHLYFYWYRQILGQKVEFLVSFYNNEISEKSEIFDDQFSVERPDGSNFTLKIRSTKLEDSAMYFCASRKGRDIPYNEQFFGPGTRLTVL.

This chain links TRBV30 with TRBJ2-5; D unresolved. The V end lost 2 bases, the J end lost 1 base, and 5 bases lay between the germline ends. The CDR3 is made up of 12 amino acids. Germline V gene sequence: CDR1 GTSNPN, CDR2 SVGIG (reference sequence). CDR3 amino acids: CAWSFLQETQYF. The CDR3 DNA is TGTGCCTGGAGTTTCCTCCAAGAGACCCAGTACTTC.

The genes are TRBV3-1 and TRBJ2-5; TRBD1 or TRBD2 may be the D gene (5 bases each). There are 15 residues in the CDR3. Trimming took off 1 base at V and 1 base at J, with 10 bases between the two ends. The V gene's germline CDR1 is LGHDT and CDR2 YNNKEL (reference sequence). The CDR3 region has the DNA TGTGCCAGCAGCCAAGCTTTCGGGACCCAAGAGACCCAGTACTTC. As protein: CASSQAFGTQETQYF.

This clonotype was detected once. The genes are TRBV9 and TRBJ2-5; 7 nucleotides agree with TRBD2. The V gene's germline CDR1 is SGDLS and CDR2 YYNGEE. J gave up 2 bases and V 2 bases, and 6 bases lay outside the gene matches. The CDR3 has 15 residues. The DNA of the CDR3 is TGTGCCAGCAGCGTCGGGGCTAGCGGACAAGAGACCCAGTACTTC. Its translation: CASSVGASGQETQYF.

The sample holds one count of this clonotype. CDR3 in amino acids: CASSYDQAYEQYF. As DNA, the CDR3 is TGTGCCAGCAGTTACGACCAAGCCTACGAGCAGTACTTC. The chain carries TRBV6-5 and TRBJ2-7; D gene unclear. Trimming shortened V by 2 bases and J by 2 bases, and 7 bases separated the two germline ends. The germline gives CDR1 MNHEY, CDR2 SVGAGI. The CDR3 loop spans 13 amino acids.

V usage is TRBV19 and J usage is TRBJ2-3; 13 bases fit TRBD2. Germline V gene lookup returns CDR1 LNHDA and CDR2 SQIVND (reference sequence). This CDR3 has 15 amino acids. Unmatched junction bases numbered 4, after V lost 5 bases and J lost 5 bases. The CDR3 here is CASSPRLAGGDTQYF. The CDR3 nucleotides are TGTGCCAGTAGTCCCCGACTAGCGGGGGGAGATACGCAGTATTTT. Full variable domain (missing parts from reference TRBV19 and TRBJ2-3): DGGITQSPKYLFRKEGQNVTLSCEQNLNHDAMYWYRQDPGQGLRLIYYSQIVNDFQKGDIAEGYSVSREKKESFPLTVTSAQKNPTAFYLCASSPRLAGGDTQYFGPGTRLTVL.

The chain recombines TRBV6-1 with TRBJ2-7; D uncertain. Germline CDR1 and CDR2: MNHNS and SASEGT. With 8 bases removed from V and 4 bases from J, the gap between germline ends came to 12 bases. The CDR3 is 12 amino acids. CDR3 in amino acids: CASGVQLYEQYF. CDR3 nucleotide sequence: TGTGCCAGCGGAGTTCAGTTGTACGAGCAGTACTTC.

The chain carries TRBV30 and TRBJ1-5; a weak D match, TRBD1 (5 bases). Germline V lookup: CDR1 GTSNPN, CDR2 SVGIG (reference sequence). V lost 0 bases and J lost 0, with 15 bases in between. The CDR3 consists of 17 residues. The CDR3 nucleotides read TGTGCCTGGAGTGTACAGGCTGGAATTCTTAGCAATCAGCCCCAGCATTTT. Its translation is CAWSVQAGILSNQPQHF.

V is TRBV9 and J is TRBJ2-2; D is possibly TRBD2 (6 bases). Trimming stripped 1 base from V and 8 bases from J, with 18 bases between. Germline-derived CDR1 and CDR2 are SGDLS and YYNGEE. This CDR3 is built from 16 residues. The CDR3 nucleotides read TGTGCCAGCAGCGTACAGCCTGCGGGAAGGAGGGGGGAGCTGTTTTTT. Translation gives CASSVQPAGRRGELFF.

CDR3: CASSQEVLYEQYF. The CDR3 coding sequence is TGTGCCAGCAGCCAAGAGGTCCTTTACGAGCAGTACTTC. The rearrangement uses TRBV4-2 and TRBJ2-7; D gene uncertain. Germline CDR1 LGHNA, CDR2 YNFKEQ. V was trimmed by 0 bases and J by 4 bases, leaving 7 bases between them. The CDR3 runs to 13 residues.

The V gene is TRBV25-1, the J gene TRBJ2-6; D ambiguous. CDR1 and CDR2 (germline): MGHDK, SYGVNS. Trimming pared 4 bases from V and 3 bases from J, leaving 13 bases between. This CDR3 comprises 16 residues. The CDR3 spells CASSVSRSDGANVLTF. The CDR3 coding sequence is TGTGCCAGCAGTGTGTCCCGGTCGGATGGGGCCAACGTCCTGACTTTC.

This clonotype was detected once. The V gene is TRBV7-9, the J gene TRBJ2-1; TRBD2 matches at 13 bases. After removal of 7 bases from V and 8 bases from J, the junction contained 8 bases not matched to a gene. CDR3 length: 15 residues. The germline CDR1 and CDR2 sequences are SEHNR and FQNEAQ (reference sequence). The CDR3 sequence is CASNPGLAGLDEQFF. The CDR3 DNA follows: TGTGCCAGCAATCCGGGACTAGCGGGACTCGATGAGCAGTTCTTC.

The chain uses TRBV7-9 and TRBJ2-7; D perhaps matches TRBD2 (7 bases). CDR3 size: 13 residues. CDR1 and CDR2 from the germline V gene are SEHNR and FQNEAQ (reference sequence). The germline V and J ends were trimmed by 7 bases and 12 bases, with 22 bases remaining between them. In DNA, the CDR3 is TGTGCCAGCAACCGTGCCCCACAGGGACTATGGTACTTC. It encodes CASNRAPQGLWYF.

The chain employs TRBV29-1 and TRBJ2-1; perhaps TRBD2 as D (5 bases). In germline, CDR1 is SQVTM, CDR2 ANQGSEA. Trimming removed 7 bases from V and 7 bases from J, with 11 bases in between. The CDR3 is made up of 11 amino acids. The CDR3 is CSASDSNEQFF. In DNA, the CDR3 is TGCAGCGCTTCGGACTCGAATGAGCAGTTCTTC.

The rearrangement links TRBV7-8 to TRBJ2-5; D remains unclear. The CDR3 totals 15 residues. V gave up 5 bases and J gave up 1 base, with 14 bases separating them. Germline V gene lookup returns CDR1 SGHVS and CDR2 FQNEAQ. The DNA for the CDR3 is TGTGCCAGCAGCACACAACCTGACGGCCAAGAGACCCAGTACTTC. Amino acids: CASSTQPDGQETQYF.

The V gene is TRBV3-1, the J gene TRBJ2-3; the match to TRBD2 covers 7 bases. Germline CDR1 is LGHDT and CDR2 is YNNKEL (reference sequence). J lost 2 bases, V lost 4 bases, and 9 bases had no gene match. CDR3 length: 16 amino acids. CDR3 in DNA: TGTGCCAGCAGCCCCAGGACTCTAGCGGCCACAGATACGCAGTATTTT. This translates into CASSPRTLAATDTQYF.

The V and J genes are TRBV3-1 and TRBJ2-5; no firm D call. Trimming removed 1 base at V and 5 bases at J, with 8 bases between. The length of the CDR3 is 13 residues. Germline CDR1 is LGHDT and CDR2 is YNNKEL (reference sequence). The CDR3 DNA follows: TGTGCCAGCAGCCAAGGGCTAAAGGAGACCCAGTACTTC. Its translation is CASSQGLKETQYF.